The following is a T cell receptor (beta chain) sequence with its context. TCRdb fed the 5' RACE reads into MiXCR, producing one record per CDR3 protein. The sample has 62,000 or so distinct CDR3 sequences; more than 25% are singletons. Trimming removed 1 base at V and 1 base at J, with 13 bases between. This CDR3 contains 16 residues. From germline, CDR1 is MDHEN and CDR2 SYDVKM. The chain uses TRBV28 and TRBJ1-1; D is possibly TRBD1 (6 bases). This TCR was recovered from a female donor with breast cancer. The sequencing input was tumor-infiltrating naive CD4+ T cells sorted from the breast tumor. Noted subset: naive CD4+ T cells, CD4+CD45RA+CD25-. Here the CDR3 DNA reads TGTGCCAGCAGTTTATTCGGGGGCAGGAGGAACACTGAAGCTTTCTTT. Residues: CASSLFGGRRNTEAFF.